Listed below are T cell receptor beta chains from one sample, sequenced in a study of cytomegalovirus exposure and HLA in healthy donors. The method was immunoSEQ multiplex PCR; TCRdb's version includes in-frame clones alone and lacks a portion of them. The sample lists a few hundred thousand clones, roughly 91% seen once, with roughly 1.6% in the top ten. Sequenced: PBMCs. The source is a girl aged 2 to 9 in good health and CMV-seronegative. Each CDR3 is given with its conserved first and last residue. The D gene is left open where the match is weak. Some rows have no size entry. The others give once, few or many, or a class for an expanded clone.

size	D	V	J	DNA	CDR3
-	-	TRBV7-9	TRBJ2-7	TGTGCCAGCAGCTTAGCGTTCTTTTACGAGCAGTACTTC	CASSLAFFYEQYF
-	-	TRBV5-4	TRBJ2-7	TGTGCCAGCAGTCCCCGGGCCCCGGGGTCATACGAGCAGTACTTC	CASSPRAPGSYEQYF
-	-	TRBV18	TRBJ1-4	TGTGCCAGCTCACCATCAGGAGAAAAACTGTTTTTT	CASSPSGEKLFF
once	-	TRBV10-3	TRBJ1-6	TGTGCCATCAGTGAGTCGATGGGGAGTAATTCACCCCTCCACTTT	CAISESMGSNSPLHF
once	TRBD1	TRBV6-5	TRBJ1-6	TGTGCCAGCAGCTCAGGGGGCTATAATTCACCCCTCCACTTT	CASSSGGYNSPLHF
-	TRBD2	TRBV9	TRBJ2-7	TGTGCCAGCAGCGTAGCCAGCGGGGGGGCCCACGAGCAGTACTTC	CASSVASGGAHEQYF
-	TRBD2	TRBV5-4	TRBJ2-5	TGTGCCAGCAGCTGGCGGGGGGGGGTGGAGACCCAGTACTTC	CASSWRGGVETQYF
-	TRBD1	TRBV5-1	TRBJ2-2	TGCGCCAGCAGCTTGGCGACAGGGGGCTTGGGGGAGCTGTTTTTT	CASSLATGGLGELFF
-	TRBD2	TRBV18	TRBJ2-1	TGTGCCAGCTCACGTCCTAGCGGGGGTCGGAATGAGCAGTTCTTC	CASSRPSGGRNEQFF
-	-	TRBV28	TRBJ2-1	TGTGCCAGCGTGTCTTTGGGCAGCTCCTACAATGAGCAGTTCTTC	CASVSLGSSYNEQFF
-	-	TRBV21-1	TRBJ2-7	TGTGCCAGCAGCAAGTGTGCCGAGGGGCGACTAGCGGGAGACTGCCACGAGCAGTACTTC	CASSKCAEGRLAGDCHEQYF
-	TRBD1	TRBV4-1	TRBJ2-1	TGCGCCAGCAGCCCACTGGGACAGGGAGGGAATGGTGAGCAGTTCTTC	CASSPLGQGGNGEQFF
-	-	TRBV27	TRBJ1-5	TGTGCCAGCAGTTTCCAGGGGCTAAATCAGCCCCAGCATTTT	CASSFQGLNQPQHF
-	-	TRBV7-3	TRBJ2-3	TGTGCCAGCAGCTGGGCAGGGGCCAGCACAGATACGCAGTATTTT	CASSWAGASTDTQYF
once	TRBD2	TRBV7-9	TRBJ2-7	TGTGCCAGCAGCCGCCGAGGGGAGGGGTTCTACGAGCAGTACTTC	CASSRRGEGFYEQYF
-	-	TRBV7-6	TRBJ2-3	TGTGCCAGCAGCAATGGGGCCCCAGATACGCAGTATTTT	CASSNGAPDTQYF
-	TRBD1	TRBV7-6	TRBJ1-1	TGTGCCAGCAGCCGAATGACAGGGGGCCGCACTGAAGCTTTCTTT	CASSRMTGGRTEAFF
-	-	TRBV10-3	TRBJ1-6	TGTGCCATCAGTGAAATGGGGGCTGGCTATAATTCACCCCTCCACTTT	CAISEMGAGYNSPLHF
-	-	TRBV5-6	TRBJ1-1	TGTGCCAGCAGCTTGGGGACTCCTAAAGAGCACGCTTTCTTT	CASSLGTPKEHAFF
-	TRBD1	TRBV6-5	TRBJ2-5	TGTGCCAGCAGTTACGAGACAGGGTCGGAGACCCAGTACTTC	CASSYETGSETQYF
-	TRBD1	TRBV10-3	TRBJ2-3	TGTGCCATCTCGGGCCAGGGGGCCTCAGATACGCAGTATTTT	CAISGQGASDTQYF
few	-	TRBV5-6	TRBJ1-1	TGTGCCAGCAGCTTGGGAGTAGTGAACACTGAAGCTTTCTTT	CASSLGVVNTEAFF
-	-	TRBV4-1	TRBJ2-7	TGCGCCAGCAGCCAAGCCTCAGCCCCGGGGGTGGGGTACGAGCAGTACTTC	CASSQASAPGVGYEQYF
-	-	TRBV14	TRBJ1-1	TGTGCCAGCAGCCAAGATTGGGGGGTTATGAACACTGAAGCTTTCTTT	CASSQDWGVMNTEAFF
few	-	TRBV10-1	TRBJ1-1	TGCGCCAGCAGTGACGGAGTAGGGGGAAACACTGAAGCTTTCTTT	CASSDGVGGNTEAFF
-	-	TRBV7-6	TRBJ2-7	TGTGCCAGCAGCTTAAATATAGGGGGCGAGCAGTACTTC	CASSLNIGGEQYF
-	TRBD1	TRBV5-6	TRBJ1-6	TGTGCCAGCAGCTTGACAGGGGCGGGACCCCTCCACTTT	CASSLTGAGPLHF
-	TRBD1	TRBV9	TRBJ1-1	TGTGCCAGCAGCGCCACTATACAGGACAGGGTTAACATGAACACTGAAGCTTTCTTT	CASSATIQDRVNMNTEAFF
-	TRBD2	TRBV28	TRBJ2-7	TGTGCCAGCTCATCAGGGGGGACTAGCGGGAGAGAACCCTACGAGCAGTACTTC	CASSSGGTSGREPYEQYF
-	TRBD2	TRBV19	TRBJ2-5	TGTGCCAGTAGTATACCAGGTCCCGGGGGTCTAGCGGATCCGAAAGAGACCCAGTACTTC	CASSIPGPGGLADPKETQYF
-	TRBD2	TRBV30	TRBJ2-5	TGTGCCTGGAGTGAGCGGGGGGGCGCGGCCCAGTACTTC	CAWSERGGAAQYF
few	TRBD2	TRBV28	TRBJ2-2	TGTGCCAGCAGTTTCCCCGCCGGGACTAGCGGGGGGGCGGCCGGGGAGCTGTTTTTT	CASSFPAGTSGGAAGELFF
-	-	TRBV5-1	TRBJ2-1	TGCGCCAGCAGCCAGGGCGGAGTTTCCGATGAGCAGTTCTTC	CASSQGGVSDEQFF
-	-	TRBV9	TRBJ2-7	TGTGCCAGCAGCGTAGGCGGGTCCTCCTACGAGCAGTACTTC	CASSVGGSSYEQYF
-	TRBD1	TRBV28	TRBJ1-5	TGTGCCAGCCCCCCAGGGGGGTCCACTCAGCCCCAGCATTTT	CASPPGGSTQPQHF
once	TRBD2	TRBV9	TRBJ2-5	TGTGCCAGCAGCGTAGTTCCTCTAGCGGGAAGTGAGACCCAGTACTTC	CASSVVPLAGSETQYF
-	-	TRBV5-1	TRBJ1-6	TGCGCCAGCAGCCCCGTAGTACCAGGAAATTCACCCCTCCACTTT	CASSPVVPGNSPLHF
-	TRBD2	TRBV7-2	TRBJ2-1	TGTGCCAGCAGCTCCAGACTAGCGGGCCCGAGGTCGAATGAGCAGTTCTTC	CASSSRLAGPRSNEQFF
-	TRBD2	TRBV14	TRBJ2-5	TGTGCCAGCAGCCAGCCTCCTAGCGGAGGCTTCCAAGAGACCCAGTACTTC	CASSQPPSGGFQETQYF
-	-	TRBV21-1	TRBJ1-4	-	CASILDRDHEKLFF
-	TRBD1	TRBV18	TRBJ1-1	TGTGCCAGCTCACCAACGGGACAGGGAGTCACTGAAGCTTTCTTT	CASSPTGQGVTEAFF
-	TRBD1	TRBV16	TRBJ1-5	TGTGCCAGCAGCCAATCGACCGTTATACAGGGGGCGGGTAGTAGCAATCAGCCCCAGCATTTT	CASSQSTVIQGAGSSNQPQHF
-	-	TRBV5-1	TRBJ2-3	TGCGCCAGCAGCTTAGAGAGCGGGAGCACAGATACGCAGTATTTT	CASSLESGSTDTQYF
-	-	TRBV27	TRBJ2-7	TGTGCCAGCAGCCGAGACCAGGTGGGTTGGGAGCAGTACTTC	CASSRDQVGWEQYF
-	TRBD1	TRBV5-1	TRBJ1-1	TGCGCCAGCAGCTTAGACAGGGACACTGAAGCTTTCTTT	CASSLDRDTEAFF
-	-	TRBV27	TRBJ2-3	TGTGCCAGCAGTCTTTTGGACTCAGATACGCAGTATTTT	CASSLLDSDTQYF
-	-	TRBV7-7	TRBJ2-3	TGTGCCAGCAGCTTATCCGGTGGCACAGATACGCAGTATTTT	CASSLSGGTDTQYF
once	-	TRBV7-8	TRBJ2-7	TGTGCCAGCAGCTACGAACCAGGGGACGCCTACGAGCAGTACTTC	CASSYEPGDAYEQYF
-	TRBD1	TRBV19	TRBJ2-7	TGTGCCAGTAGCCCTATACCGACCGGGACAGGAGCCTACGAGCAGTACTTC	CASSPIPTGTGAYEQYF
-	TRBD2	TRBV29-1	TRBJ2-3	TGCAGCGCCCGAAATCGACTAGCGGGAGATACGCAGTATTTT	CSARNRLAGDTQYF
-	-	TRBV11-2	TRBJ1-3	TGTGCCAGCAGCTCCACAGGGATTGGAAACACCATATATTTT	CASSSTGIGNTIYF